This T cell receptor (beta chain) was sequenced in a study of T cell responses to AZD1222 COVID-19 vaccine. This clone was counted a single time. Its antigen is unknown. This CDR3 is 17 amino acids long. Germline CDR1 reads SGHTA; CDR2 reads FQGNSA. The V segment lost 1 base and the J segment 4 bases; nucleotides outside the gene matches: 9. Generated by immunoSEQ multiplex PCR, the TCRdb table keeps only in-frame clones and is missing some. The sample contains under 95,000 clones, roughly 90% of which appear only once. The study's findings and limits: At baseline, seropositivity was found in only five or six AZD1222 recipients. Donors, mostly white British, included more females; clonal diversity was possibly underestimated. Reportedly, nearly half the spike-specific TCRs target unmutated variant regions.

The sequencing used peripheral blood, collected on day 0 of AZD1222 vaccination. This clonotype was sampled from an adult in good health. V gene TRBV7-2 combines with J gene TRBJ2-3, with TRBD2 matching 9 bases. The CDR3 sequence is CASSLGVLAGLADTQYF. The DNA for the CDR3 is TGTGCCAGCAGCTTAGGGGTTCTAGCGGGGTTGGCAGATACGCAGTATTTT.